This TCR beta chain was found in a study of human T cells and chemical hapten exposure. At the level of the study: Mainly, slight library volume differences in the pool made TCR yields vary.

Turning to this clonotype: Its antigen is unknown.

Individual cDNA molecules received unique molecular identifiers in the library. TCRdb itself ran the RACE reads through MiXCR, one entry per CDR3 protein. The sample lists about 290,000 distinct CDR3 sequences; about 7.7% were seen once. Findings and limits, study-wide: Expanded TCRs formed significantly more large CDR3 similarity clusters than controls.

Specified time point: pre-sensitization, week 0. Treatment reported: therapeutic diphenylcyclopropenone sensitization with weekly scalp DPC. Per germline, CDR1 SGDLS and CDR2 YYNGEE. V dropped 0 bases and J dropped 5 bases, with 6 bases sitting between them. The CDR3 sequence is 13 residues long. V and J are TRBV9 and TRBJ1-5; D gene unclear. The source is a young man with alopecia areata. Some clones in this sample may be carry-over from other donors' samples. The sample was whole blood, taken in connection with sensitization to the hapten diphenylcyclopropenone (DPC). In nucleotides, the CDR3 is TGTGCCAGCAGCGTAGCTGGGGATCAGCCCCAGCATTTT. Its protein is CASSVAGDQPQHF.